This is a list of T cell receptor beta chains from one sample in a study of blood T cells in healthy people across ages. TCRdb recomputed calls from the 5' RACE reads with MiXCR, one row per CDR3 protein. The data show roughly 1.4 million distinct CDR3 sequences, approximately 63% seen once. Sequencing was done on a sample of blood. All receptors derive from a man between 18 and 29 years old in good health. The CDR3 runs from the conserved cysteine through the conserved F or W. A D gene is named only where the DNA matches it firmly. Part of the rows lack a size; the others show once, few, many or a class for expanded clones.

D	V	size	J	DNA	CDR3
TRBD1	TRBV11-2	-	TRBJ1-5	TGTGCCAGCAGCTTGGGACAGGCCAATTGGCCCCAGCATTTT	CASSLGQANWPQHF
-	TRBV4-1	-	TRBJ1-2	TGCGCCAGCAGCCAGGATGCGAGGGACAACTATGGCTACACCTTC	CASSQDARDNYGYTF
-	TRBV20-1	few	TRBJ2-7	TGCAGTGCTAGAGATTCATATTCAAGCTCCTACGAGCAGTACTTC	CSARDSYSSSYEQYF
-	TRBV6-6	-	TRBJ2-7	TGTGCCAGCAGTTACCCGGCAGCAAACGAGCAGTACTTC	CASSYPAANEQYF
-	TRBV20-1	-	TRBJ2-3	TGCAGTGCTAGGGACATCGCAGATACGCAGTATTTT	CSARDIADTQYF
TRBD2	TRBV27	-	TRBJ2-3	TGTGCCAGCAGTTTGAATGCCCCCGGGACTAGCGGGGGGATGGCAGGTACGCAGTATTTT	CASSLNAPGTSGGMAGTQYF
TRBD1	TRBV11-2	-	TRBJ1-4	TGTGCCAGCAGCTCCTTACAGGGGTTGTCTAATGAAAAACTGTTTTTT	CASSSLQGLSNEKLFF
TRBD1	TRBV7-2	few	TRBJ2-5	TGTGCCAGCAGCTTAGTTTGGTCCCCGGGACAGCGAGAAGAGACCCAGTACTTC	CASSLVWSPGQREETQYF
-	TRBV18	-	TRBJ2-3	TGTGCCAGCTCATCGGGACCTACCACAGATACGCAGTATTTT	CASSSGPTTDTQYF
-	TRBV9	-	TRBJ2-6	TGTGCCAGCAGCGTAGGTTGGGGGTCTGGGGCCAACGTCCTGACTTTC	CASSVGWGSGANVLTF
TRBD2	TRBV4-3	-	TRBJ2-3	TGCGCCAGCAGCCAAGTTCTAGCGGGGGACCACACAGATACGCAGTATTTT	CASSQVLAGDHTDTQYF
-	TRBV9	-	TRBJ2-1	TGTGCCAGCAACCCACAAGGGGGGCTCTACAATGAGCAGTTCTTC	CASNPQGGLYNEQFF
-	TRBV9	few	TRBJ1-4	TGTGCCAGCAGCCCCGGGGGGGGCAGGGATGAAAAACTGTTTTTT	CASSPGGGRDEKLFF
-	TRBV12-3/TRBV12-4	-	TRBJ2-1	TGTGCCAGCAGTCCCATGAAGACAGCGTACTACGAGCAGTTCTTC	CASSPMKTAYYEQFF
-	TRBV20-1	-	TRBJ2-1	TGCAGTGTCCAACATCGGGCAGGGTACACCGAGCAGTTCTTC	CSVQHRAGYTEQFF